Presented here are 25 T cell receptor beta chains from one specimen sequenced in a study of blood T cell repertoires in COVID-19. This table comes from immunoSEQ multiplex PCR, and its TCRdb copy is limited to in-frame clones, with some not included. This repertoire shows 90,000 to 100,000 clones, around nine tenths found once; its top ten account for approximately 20%. Sequenced input: peripheral blood. The receptor set was obtained from a woman aged 55-69 years with COVID-19, enrolled during active disease.

The V and J genes are TRBV25-1 and TRBJ1-2, with 8 bases lining up with TRBD1. The germline V gene has CDR1 MGHDK and CDR2 SYGVNS. The CDR3 totals 15 residues. The trim removed 1 base at V and 4 bases at J, leaving 5 bases unmatched. CDR3 in DNA: TGTGCCAGCAGTGAATTCGGGACAGGAGTCTATGGCTACACCTTC. This translates into CASSEFGTGVYGYTF.

The V call is TRBV19, the J call TRBJ1-3; D might be TRBD1 (5 bases). Between the trimmed V and J ends, which lost 2 bases and 2 bases, there was a span of 13 bases. CDR3 size: 16 residues. Germline V gene data show CDR1 as LNHDA and CDR2 as SQIVND (reference sequence). The CDR3 loop is CASSIPPWTPGNTIYF. The CDR3 DNA sequence: TGTGCCAGTAGTATACCCCCCTGGACACCTGGAAACACCATATATTTT.

The chain joins TRBV20-1 to TRBJ1-3; TRBD1 agrees at 7 bases. The CDR3 sequence is 11 residues long. Germline-derived CDR1 and CDR2 are DFQATT and SNEGSKA (reference sequence). The V segment lost 3 bases and the J segment 9 bases; nucleotides outside the gene matches: 2. This CDR3 is CSARTGSTIYF. The DNA for the CDR3 is TGCAGTGCTAGGACAGGGAGCACCATATATTTT.

This chain connects TRBV18 to TRBJ2-5; 10 bases are a match to TRBD1. The ends lost 3 bases at V and 5 bases at J; junction bases unmatched: 9. The CDR3 has 16 residues. CDR1 is KGHSH and CDR2 is LQKENI in the germline V gene. The CDR3 protein is CASSPSLPGQGETQYF. For the CDR3, the DNA is TGTGCCAGCTCACCTAGCCTACCGGGACAGGGGGAGACCCAGTACTTC.

The J gene is TRBJ1-2, the V gene TRBV29-1, with no clear D. This CDR3 has 13 residues. The germline gives CDR1 SQVTM, CDR2 ANQGSEA. V was pared by 6 bases and J by 4 bases, with 15 bases between. The CDR3 DNA is TGCAGCGTACCAGGCCCTGAGGGCTATGGCTACACCTTC. The encoded protein is CSVPGPEGYGYTF.

The V and J genes are TRBV5-1 and TRBJ1-2, with 7 bases aligning to TRBD1. Losses at the gene ends were 4 bases for V and 7 bases for J; bases not matched to a gene: 7. This CDR3 is built from 13 residues. CDR1 and CDR2 (germline): SGHRS, YFSETQ. This chain's CDR3 is CASSRQGEGGYTF. The CDR3 nucleotides read TGCGCCAGCAGCCGACAGGGAGAAGGTGGCTACACCTTC.

The V and J genes are TRBV7-2 and TRBJ1-2; a weak D match, TRBD1 (6 bases). The germline V gene has CDR1 SGHTA and CDR2 FQGNSA. The V end was cut by 1 base, the J end by 4 bases, with 13 bases between. The CDR3 is 15 residues long. CDR3 coding DNA: TGTGCCAGCAGCTTAGGATTGGGGGCGAGCTATGGCTACACCTTC. It is translated as CASSLGLGASYGYTF.

The chain recombines TRBV4-3 with TRBJ1-4, with TRBD1 matching 7 bases. The CDR3 has 14 amino acids. V dropped 2 bases and J dropped 9; count of bases not matched to a gene: 6. Germline CDR1 and CDR2: LGHNA and YSLEER. The CDR3 loop is CASSQPGQQKKLFF. The CDR3 DNA sequence: TGCGCCAGCAGCCAACCGGGACAGCAAAAAAAACTGTTTTTT.

This clone was counted between two and nine times. The chain joins TRBV11-2 to TRBJ1-2, with D possibly matching TRBD1 (5 bases). This CDR3 contains 13 residues. Germline CDR1 SGHAT, CDR2 FQNNGV. The V end lost 2 bases, the J end lost 4 bases, and 8 bases lay between the germline ends. This chain's CDR3 is CASSLTQVYGYTF. The CDR3 coding sequence is TGTGCCAGCAGCTTAACACAGGTCTATGGCTACACCTTC.

This rearrangement joins TRBV6-5 to TRBJ2-2; 12 bases agree with TRBD1. This CDR3 has 15 amino acids. Germline values: CDR1 MNHEY, CDR2 SVGAGI. V was pared by 6 bases and J by 4 bases, with 3 bases of the junction left unmatched. The CDR3 bases are TGTGCCAGCAGGGGACAGGGGGCTAGCACCGGGGAGCTGTTTTTT. The encoded protein is CASRGQGASTGELFF.

The rearrangement links TRBV7-8 to TRBJ2-7; 7 positions match TRBD1. Germline V gives CDR1 SGHVS, CDR2 FQNEAQ. This CDR3 has 14 amino acids. V lost 3 bases, J lost 6 bases, and 8 bases stayed unmatched. CDR3 DNA sequence: TGTGCCAGCAGCTTGGGACAGCGAGGCGGCGAGCAGTACTTC. It yields the protein CASSLGQRGGEQYF.

The J gene is TRBJ2-5, the V gene TRBV27; D not certain. This CDR3 is built from 13 residues. Germline CDR1 MNHEY, CDR2 SMNVEV (reference sequence). V lost 0 bases, J lost 5 bases, and 7 bases lay in between. CDR3 loop: CASSLSLLETQYF. CDR3 sequence (DNA): TGTGCCAGCAGTTTATCACTTCTGGAGACCCAGTACTTC.

The genes are TRBV10-3 and TRBJ2-1; a possible D gene is TRBD1 (5 bases). This CDR3 is 14 amino acids long. The germline V gene encodes CDR1 ENHRY and CDR2 SYGVKD. Trimming pared 2 bases from V and 7 bases from J, leaving 12 bases between. The CDR3 is CAISEGANGNEQFF. The CDR3 nucleotides read TGTGCCATCAGTGAGGGGGCTAATGGGAATGAGCAGTTCTTC.

The chain recombines TRBV3-1 (or the pseudogene TRBV3-2) with TRBJ1-6; 8 bases line up with TRBD1. The CDR3 is 15 residues long. CDR1 is LGHDT, CDR2 YNNKEL, per germline (reference sequence). V lost 1 base and J lost 8; bases outside the gene matches: 4. The CDR3 DNA is TGTGCCAGCAGCCAAGGGACAGGGAGACATTCACCCCTCCACTTT. It translates to CASSQGTGRHSPLHF.

This clone was seen once. The chain has TRBV24-1 and TRBJ1-2; D gene unclear. The CDR3 has 14 residues. V shed 4 bases and J shed 2 bases, with 10 bases lying between them. Germline CDR1 KGHDR, CDR2 SFDVKD. The CDR3 protein is CATSDAPENYGYTF. The CDR3 DNA reads as TGTGCCACCAGTGACGCCCCAGAAAACTATGGCTACACCTTC.

The table lists this clone with a count of one. This rearrangement joins TRBV29-1 to TRBJ1-1, with a weak D call TRBD1 (5 bases). Germline CDR1 reads SQVTM; CDR2 reads ANQGSEA. The length of the CDR3 is 14 residues. V shed 4 bases and J shed 6 bases, with 18 bases lying between them. The chain's CDR3 is CSVGKGSAKSEAFF. DNA for the CDR3: TGCAGCGTTGGGAAGGGGTCTGCTAAGTCTGAAGCTTTCTTT.

The CDR3 reads CASSLGHLGAFF. CDR3 coding DNA: TGTGCCAGTAGTCTGGGACACCTGGGGGCTTTCTTT. The chain carries TRBV19 and TRBJ1-1; D is perhaps TRBD1 (6 bases). CDR1 LNHDA and CDR2 SQIVND come from the germline V gene (reference sequence). The CDR3 has 12 amino acids. The V end lost 5 bases, the J end lost 11 bases, and 15 bases lay between the germline ends.

The V gene is TRBV7-9, the J gene TRBJ2-5; perhaps TRBD1 as D (5 bases). From germline, CDR1 is SEHNR and CDR2 FQNEAQ (reference sequence). CDR3 size: 13 residues. V was cut by 2 bases and J by 7 bases, with 11 bases left in between. The CDR3 DNA reads TGTGCCAGCAGCTTAAAACAGGTTGGGACCCAGTACTTC. Protein product: CASSLKQVGTQYF.

This clone came up once. The J gene is TRBJ1-6, the V gene TRBV18; D call uncertain. The CDR3 contains 15 residues. CDR1 and CDR2 (germline): KGHSH, LQKENI. V lost 3 bases to trimming and J lost 1 base, with 7 bases between them. As DNA, the CDR3 is TGTGCCAGCTCACCGACGACATCCTATAATTCACCCCTCCACTTT. As protein: CASSPTTSYNSPLHF.

Notes on this clone: Distinct nucleotide sequences in the sample also encode this CDR3. The CDR3 region is CASSQGPGYEQYF. CDR3 nucleotides: TGCGCCAGCAGCCAAGGCCCAGGCTACGAGCAGTACTTC. The genes are TRBV4-1 and TRBJ2-7, with D hard to call. V lost 1 base and J 3 bases, leaving 7 bases between the germline ends. The V gene's germline CDR1 is MGHRA and CDR2 YSYEKL. CDR3 length: 13 amino acids.

This clone has a single count. V usage is TRBV11-2 and J usage is TRBJ2-7; 9 nucleotides line up with TRBD2. Looked up from germline, CDR1 is SGHAT and CDR2 is FQNNGV. The ends lost 4 bases at V and 3 bases at J; junction bases unmatched: 4. The CDR3 contains 14 residues. The CDR3 DNA sequence: TGTGCCAGCAGCTCGAGTAGCGGGGGCTACGAGCAGTACTTC. The encoded protein is CASSSSSGGYEQYF.

This rearrangement joins TRBV11-3 to TRBJ2-7; 8 nucleotides match TRBD1. Germline trimming cut 7 bases from V and 2 bases from J; bases unmatched to any gene: 7. CDR3 length equals 14 residues. From germline, CDR1 is SGHNT and CDR2 YENEEA. The CDR3 DNA reads as TGTGCCAGCAAGCCGGGACAGGAGCCCTACGAGCAGTACTTC. As protein: CASKPGQEPYEQYF.

This clone came up once. V gene TRBV5-4 combines with J gene TRBJ2-5; 11 bases match TRBD2. The CDR3 consists of 14 residues. Per germline, CDR1 SGHNT and CDR2 YYREEE (reference sequence). V lost 2 bases to trimming and J lost 3 bases; unmatched junction nucleotides: 0. CDR3 DNA sequence: TGTGCCAGCAGCTTACTAGCGGGGGAAGAGACCCAGTACTTC. It yields the protein CASSLLAGEETQYF.

The chain couples TRBV7-9 to TRBJ1-2; D is perhaps TRBD1 (6 bases). The V and J ends lost 3 bases and 7 bases respectively, with 21 bases between them. In germline, CDR1 is SEHNR, CDR2 FQNEAQ (reference sequence). The CDR3 is 16 amino acids. The DNA of the CDR3 is TGTGCCAGCAGCTTGGCGCAGGGGTCCACGTTGGGTGGCTACACCTTC. Translating it yields CASSLAQGSTLGGYTF. Complete variable domain (other parts from reference TRBV7-9 and TRBJ1-2): DTGVSQNPRHKITKRGQNVTFRCDPISEHNRLYWYRQTLGQGPEFLTYFQNEAQLEKSRLLSDRFSAERPKGSFSTLEIQRTEQGDSAMYLCASSLAQGSTLGGYTFGSGTRLTVV.

This clone was seen a single time. This sequence joins TRBV11-1 and TRBJ1-1; D is ambiguous. The CDR3 has 14 amino acids. V dropped 7 bases and J dropped 1 base, with 13 bases sitting between them. The V gene's germline CDR1 is SGHAT and CDR2 FQDESV (reference sequence). CDR3 region: CASKATGRNTEAFF. CDR3 in DNA: TGTGCCAGCAAGGCGACGGGAAGGAACACTGAAGCTTTCTTT.